This T cell receptor (beta chain) is drawn from a study of shared clonotypes between healthy human individuals. The assay was carried out at the deep level. Genomic DNA of every subset was divided equally among multiple immunoSEQ plates. Some clones are missing from TCRdb's copy, which holds only in-frame ones; the method was immunoSEQ multiplex PCR. The sample includes about 480,000 clones, 70% to 80% of them seen just once. Healthy HIV-negative adults with no recent acute infections or vaccinations were recruited as donors. Nashville, Tennessee was home to all donors, each a Caucasian adult. V was clipped by 2 bases and J by 2 bases, with 10 bases between them. The CDR3 is made up of 14 amino acids. CDR1 and CDR2 from the germline V gene are MNHNY and SVGAGI (reference sequence).

The TCR was taken from a woman aged 40-49 years in good health. Some clones in this sample may be carry-over from other donors' samples. The specimen sequenced was PBMCs. The genes are TRBV6-6 and TRBJ2-7, with a weak D call TRBD2 (5 bases). CDR3 sequence (DNA): TGTGCCAGCAGTTACATAAGCGGCACCTACGAGCAGTACTTC. This codes for CASSYISGTYEQYF.